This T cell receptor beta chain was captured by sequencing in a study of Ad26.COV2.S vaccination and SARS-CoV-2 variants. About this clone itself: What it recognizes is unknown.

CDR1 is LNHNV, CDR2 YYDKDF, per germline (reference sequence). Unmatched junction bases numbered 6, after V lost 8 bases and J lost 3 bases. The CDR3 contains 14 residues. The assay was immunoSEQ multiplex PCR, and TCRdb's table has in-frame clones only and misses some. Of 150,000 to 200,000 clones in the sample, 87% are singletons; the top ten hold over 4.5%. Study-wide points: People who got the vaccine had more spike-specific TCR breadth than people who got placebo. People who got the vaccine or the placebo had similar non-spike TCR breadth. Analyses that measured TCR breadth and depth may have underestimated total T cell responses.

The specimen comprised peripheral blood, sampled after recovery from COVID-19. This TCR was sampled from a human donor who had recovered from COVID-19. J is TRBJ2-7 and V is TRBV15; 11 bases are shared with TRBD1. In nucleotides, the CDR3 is TGTGCCACCGACGAGGGGACAGGGGGCTACGAGCAGTACTTC. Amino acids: CATDEGTGGYEQYF.